The 24 T cell receptor beta chains reported below all come from one sample, sequenced in a study of blood T cell repertoires in COVID-19. This table comes from immunoSEQ multiplex PCR, and its TCRdb copy is limited to in-frame clones, with some not included. The sample yields a few hundred thousand clones, over 75% seen once. The sample comprised peripheral blood. The receptor source for this set is a woman in her sixties or seventies with acute or convalescent COVID-19.

This clone was picked up a small number of times. The chain employs TRBV21-1 and TRBJ2-3; the D call in the table, TRBD2, was not verified against the DNA. TRBV21-1 is annotated as a pseudogene. This CDR3 region has 15 residues. The CDR3 DNA reads as TGTGCCACCCAAACCCGGCTAGCGGGAACAGATACGCAGTATTTT. Its translation: CATQTRLAGTDTQYF.

The chain employs TRBV30 and TRBJ1-2; D remains unclear. The CDR3 extends over 11 amino acids. The germline CDR1 and CDR2 sequences are GTSNPN and SVGIG (reference sequence). Trimming took 4 bases from V and 5 from J, leaving 8 bases between them. Written as DNA, the CDR3 is TGTGCCTGGAAGCGCACATATGGCTACACCTTC. Translated: CAWKRTYGYTF. The full variable domain, rest sourced from reference TRBV30 and TRBJ1-2, is SQTIHQWPATLVQPVGSPLSLECTVEGTSNPNLYWYRQAAGRGLQLLFYSVGIGQISSEVPQNLSASRPQDRQFILSSKKLLLSDSGFYLCAWKRTYGYTFGSGTRLTVV.

V gene TRBV5-6 combines with J gene TRBJ2-1, with TRBD1 matching over 8 bases. V shed 4 bases, J shed 15 bases, and the junction held 15 bases outside the gene matches. The CDR3 is 14 amino acids. The V gene's germline CDR1 is SGHDT and CDR2 YYEEEE. The CDR3 sequence is CASSGTTGGRRGFF. The CDR3 DNA sequence: TGTGCCAGCAGCGGTACCACAGGGGGACGCAGAGGGTTCTTC.

The V call is TRBV3-1 (or the pseudogene TRBV3-2), the J call TRBJ1-1, with 9 nucleotides matching TRBD1. Germline lookup yields CDR1 LGHDT and CDR2 YNNKEL (reference sequence). J was trimmed by 0 bases and V by 0 bases; bases with no gene match: 2. The CDR3 totals 16 residues. The CDR3 sequence: CASSQDTGGLNTEAFF. The DNA of the CDR3 is TGTGCCAGCAGCCAAGATACAGGGGGCTTGAACACTGAAGCTTTCTTT.

The chain recombines TRBV2 with TRBJ2-3, with TRBD1 matching 10 bases. The V gene's germline CDR1 is SNHLY and CDR2 FYNNEI. The ends lost 6 bases at V and 1 base at J; junction bases unmatched: 4. The CDR3 contains 15 residues. The CDR3 sequence is CASRRQGAGTDTQYF. CDR3 bases: TGTGCCAGCAGGAGACAGGGGGCAGGCACAGATACGCAGTATTTT.

The genes are TRBV2 and TRBJ1-4; D call uncertain. V was shortened by 8 bases and J by 8 bases, with 15 bases between the two germline ends. This CDR3 has 13 amino acids. Germline loops: CDR1 SNHLY, CDR2 FYNNEI. The chain's CDR3 is CASGVLAWEKLFF. The CDR3 region has the DNA TGTGCCAGCGGAGTATTGGCTTGGGAAAAACTGTTTTTT. Filled out from reference TRBV2 and TRBJ1-4, the complete variable domain reads EPEVTQTPSHQVTQMGQEVILRCVPISNHLYFYWYRQILGQKVEFLVSFYNNEISEKSEIFDDQFSVERPDGSNFTLKIRSTKLEDSAMYFCASGVLAWEKLFFGSGTQLSVL.

The chain joins TRBV18 to TRBJ1-1; no clear D. The germline V and J ends were trimmed by 7 bases and 0 bases, with 9 bases remaining between them. Germline CDR1 KGHSH, CDR2 LQKENI. This CDR3 is 13 amino acids long. The CDR3: CASLGSLNTEAFF. The CDR3 DNA reads as TGTGCCAGCTTGGGCTCCCTGAACACTGAAGCTTTCTTT.

V usage is TRBV2 and J usage is TRBJ2-3, with D possibly matching TRBD2 (6 bases). V was clipped by 5 bases and J by 4 bases, with 13 bases between them. This CDR3 contains 14 residues. The V gene's germline CDR1 is SNHLY and CDR2 FYNNEI. CDR3 DNA: TGTGCCAGCAGTCTAACTAGCCTCGCAGATACGCAGTATTTT. It is translated as CASSLTSLADTQYF. Based on the CDR3 plus reference TRBV2 and TRBJ2-3, the full variable domain is EPEVTQTPSHQVTQMGQEVILRCVPISNHLYFYWYRQILGQKVEFLVSFYNNEISEKSEIFDDQFSVERPDGSNFTLKIRSTKLEDSAMYFCASSLTSLADTQYFGPGTRLTVL.

V is TRBV10-1 and J is TRBJ1-5, with a weak D call TRBD1 (5 bases). CDR1 and CDR2 (germline): WNHNN, SYGVQD (reference sequence). The CDR3 extends over 16 amino acids. V gave up 0 bases and J gave up 9 bases, with 18 bases separating them. CDR3 coding DNA: TGCGCCAGCAGTGAGTCGTCGCCAGGGTCTGAAGGGCCCCAGCATTTT. Encoded protein: CASSESSPGSEGPQHF.

The CDR3 here is CASSSPHWYAFF. The CDR3 DNA reads TGTGCCAGCAGTTCCCCGCACTGGTACGCTTTCTTT. This rearrangement joins TRBV28 to TRBJ1-1; D is ambiguous. There are 12 residues in the CDR3. Trimming stripped 4 bases from V and 11 bases from J, with 14 bases between. Germline CDR1 and CDR2: MDHEN and SYDVKM.

V gene TRBV28 combines with J gene TRBJ2-7; D is possibly TRBD1 (6 bases). The CDR3 extends over 15 amino acids. CDR1 is MDHEN and CDR2 is SYDVKM in the germline V gene. Between the trimmed V and J ends, which lost 5 bases and 1 base, there was a span of 15 bases. The CDR3 sequence: CASSIPGTLSYEQYF. The DNA for the CDR3 is TGTGCCAGCAGTATTCCTGGGACACTGTCCTACGAGCAGTACTTC.

This sequence joins TRBV7-9 and TRBJ2-7; 8 nucleotides align to TRBD1. The CDR3 contains 15 residues. V shed 4 bases, J shed 5 bases, and the junction held 10 bases outside the gene matches. Germline V CDR1 and CDR2: SEHNR, FQNEAQ (reference sequence). Here the CDR3 DNA reads TGTGCCAGCAGCTCGGGACAGGTAGTGATCGACGAGCAGTACTTC. Amino acids: CASSSGQVVIDEQYF.

The chain recombines TRBV6-5 with TRBJ1-3; TRBD1 might be the D (5 bases). The CDR3 runs to 13 residues. CDR1 and CDR2 from the germline V gene are MNHEY and SVGAGI. Between the trimmed V and J ends, which lost 10 bases and 0 bases, there was a span of 10 bases. The CDR3 DNA is TGTGCCACCCTGACAGTCTCTGGAAACACCATATATTTT. Protein product: CATLTVSGNTIYF.

The chain employs TRBV19 and TRBJ1-2, with 8 nucleotides matching TRBD1. With V trimmed by 6 bases and J by 8 bases, 8 bases remained unmatched. CDR3 size: 13 residues. CDR1 LNHDA and CDR2 SQIVND come from the germline V gene (reference sequence). This CDR3 reads CASSTLQGGGYTF. In DNA, the CDR3 is TGTGCCAGTAGCACCCTACAGGGGGGCGGCTACACCTTC.

The chain is built from TRBV6-5 and TRBJ2-3, with TRBD2 identical over 11 bases. Germline CDR1 reads MNHEY; CDR2 reads SVGAGI. The V segment lost 6 bases and the J segment 4 bases; nucleotides outside the gene matches: 9. The CDR3 extends over 16 amino acids. CDR3 loop: CASSYLTSGGPDTQYF. CDR3 DNA sequence: TGTGCCAGCAGCTACCTAACTAGCGGGGGCCCAGATACGCAGTATTTT.

The CDR3 bases are TGCAGCGTTGAAGGACAGTACGATGGCTACACCTTC. Translating it yields CSVEGQYDGYTF. J is TRBJ1-2 and V is TRBV29-1, with D possibly matching TRBD1 (5 bases). Germline CDR1 and CDR2: SQVTM and ANQGSEA. The CDR3 has 12 residues. Trimming removed 1 base at V and 6 bases at J, with 9 bases between.

Comments on this clone: The same CDR3 is also encoded by other DNA sequences in this sample. CDR3: CASSSGGRGYTF. Written as DNA, the CDR3 is TGTGCCAGCAGTTCAGGGGGCAGGGGCTACACCTTC. The chain carries TRBV12-3 or TRBV12-4 and TRBJ1-2, with TRBD1 matching 8 bases. J gave up 8 bases and V 4 bases, and 3 bases lay outside the gene matches. The CDR3 runs to 12 residues.

The rearrangement joins TRBV5-1 to TRBJ2-3, with D uncertain. CDR1 is SGHRS, CDR2 YFSETQ, per germline. Trimming took off 0 bases at V and 2 bases at J, with 10 bases between the two ends. The CDR3 loop spans 15 amino acids. CDR3 sequence (DNA): TGCGCCAGCAGCTTGGGTGGCGGAGTCACAGATACGCAGTATTTT. It encodes CASSLGGGVTDTQYF.

The chain carries TRBV19 and TRBJ1-2; D unresolved. The CDR3 runs 14 residues. V was pared by 5 bases and J by 4 bases, with 14 bases between. CDR1 is LNHDA and CDR2 is SQIVND in the germline V gene (reference sequence). This chain's CDR3 is CASSSRATTYGYTF. CDR3 sequence (DNA): TGTGCCAGTAGTTCAAGGGCGACTACCTATGGCTACACCTTC.

The rearrangement links TRBV19 to TRBJ1-4, with 7 nucleotides matching TRBD1. The CDR3 extends over 17 amino acids. After removal of 4 bases from V and 2 bases from J, the junction contained 10 bases not matched to a gene. CDR1 and CDR2 (germline): LNHDA, SQIVND (reference sequence). As DNA, the CDR3 is TGTGCCAGTAGTAGCTGGGACAGAAAAGGCACTAATGAAAAACTGTTTTTT. Encoded protein: CASSSWDRKGTNEKLFF.

The chain combines TRBV6-5 with TRBJ2-5, with 10 bases aligning to TRBD2. Trimming took 5 bases from V and 4 from J; bases not matched to a gene: 7. The CDR3 has 15 amino acids. Germline assignment: CDR1 MNHEY and CDR2 SVGAGI. CDR3 in amino acids: CASSLLAGGRETQYF. DNA for the CDR3: TGTGCCAGCAGTCTGTTAGCGGGGGGTCGAGAGACCCAGTACTTC.

CDR3 region: CASSYGSLREKLFF. CDR3 bases: TGTGCCAGCAGTTATGGCAGCCTGAGGGAAAAACTGTTTTTT. This sequence joins TRBV6-5 and TRBJ1-4; no firm D call. The CDR3 runs to 14 residues. Trimming removed 3 bases at V and 8 bases at J, with 13 bases between. CDR1 and CDR2 (germline): MNHEY, SVGAGI.

The chain recombines TRBV7-2 with TRBJ1-5; no definite D call. CDR1 is SGHTA, CDR2 FQGNSA, per germline. V shed 3 bases and J shed 3 bases, with 12 bases lying between them. The length of the CDR3 is 15 residues. The CDR3 sequence is CASSFSSANNQPQHF. The CDR3 coding sequence is TGTGCCAGCAGCTTCTCCAGCGCTAACAATCAGCCCCAGCATTTT.

The CDR3 reads CASSRSIDSEKLFF. As DNA, the CDR3 is TGTGCCAGCAGTCGGTCGATTGATAGTGAAAAACTGTTTTTT. V is TRBV6-5 and J is TRBJ1-4; no firm D call. The ends were cut back, 5 bases at V and 7 bases at J, with 14 bases in the middle. In germline, CDR1 is MNHEY, CDR2 SVGAGI. This CDR3 region has 14 residues.